Listed below are T cell receptor beta chains from one sample, sequenced in a study of OX40 agonist ivuxolimab in advanced cancers. TCRdb keeps only in-frame clones here, not all; method: immunoSEQ multiplex PCR. This sample has some 40,000 clones, with roughly nine tenths found just once. Source: CD4+ or CD8+ T cells sorted from blood, taken in a trial of the OX40 agonist ivuxolimab. These receptors were taken from an adult with an advanced solid tumor such as melanoma, head and neck, liver or kidney cancer. Both conserved end residues are part of each CDR3. D genes are given only for firm matches.

TRBJ2-3 NA TRBV27 15 TGTGCCAGCAGTTTAGGGGCAGCTAGCACAGATACGCAGTATTTT CASSLGAASTDTQYF
TRBJ1-1 NA TRBV5-1 14 TGCGCCAGCAGCTTGGTTGGCTTGAACACTGAAGCTTTCTTT CASSLVGLNTEAFF
TRBJ2-7 NA TRBV14 14 TGTGCCAGCAGCCAAGAGGGGGACGCCTACGAGCAGTACTTC CASSQEGDAYEQYF
TRBJ2-1 TRBD2 TRBV7-2 16 TGTGCCAGCAGCTTAGGCTGGACTAGCGGGAGACATGAGCAGTTCTTC CASSLGWTSGRHEQFF
TRBJ2-5 NA TRBV21-1 15 TGTGCCAGCAGCCGTCGACTTATGTACCAAGAGACCCAGTACTTC CASSRRLMYQETQYF
TRBJ2-3 TRBD2 TRBV27 17 TGTGCCAGCAGTTTATTCGGCGGGAGGGCCTCAACAGATACGCAGTATTTT CASSLFGGRASTDTQYF
TRBJ2-1 TRBD2 TRBV30 16 TGTGCCTGGCGCCTTAACCCTCTAGCGGGAGACAATGAGCAGTTCTTC CAWRLNPLAGDNEQFF
TRBJ1-1 NA TRBV9 14 TGTGCCAGCAGCGCAGGGGACTTGAACACTGAAGCTTTCTTT CASSAGDLNTEAFF
TRBJ2-7 NA TRBV13 14 TGTGCCAGCAGCGTCGTGTACAGGAGCTACGAGCAGTACTTC CASSVVYRSYEQYF
TRBJ2-4 NA TRBV18 17 TGTGCCAGCTCAGAGCCCCCCCCGGGGGCGTCCAAAAACATTCAGTACTTC CASSEPPPGASKNIQYF
TRBJ1-4 NA TRBV27 15 TGTGCCAGCAAACAAGGGGCCGGGGTTTTGGAAAAACTGTTTTTT CASKQGAGVLEKLFF
TRBJ2-7 TRBD1 TRBV29-1 12 TGCAGCTTTAGGGACAGGCCCTACGAGCAGTACTTC CSFRDRPYEQYF
TRBJ2-1 TRBD2 TRBV11-2 15 TGTGCCAGCAGCTTGTCGACTAGCGGGAGCAATGAGCAGTTCTTC CASSLSTSGSNEQFF
TRBJ2-7 TRBD1 TRBV11-1 15 TGTGCCAGCAGCTCGGACAGGGGGCTTCTTCACGAGCAGTACTTC CASSSDRGLLHEQYF
TRBJ2-7 TRBD2 TRBV27 18 TGTGCCAGCAGTTTATCGGTGGGACTAGCGGGAGGGACCCTCGAGCAGTACTTC CASSLSVGLAGGTLEQYF
TRBJ1-2 NA TRBV7-9 15 TGTGCCAGCAGCTTAGCAGCCGGGACGGATTATGGCTACACCTTC CASSLAAGTDYGYTF
TRBJ2-1 NA TRBV28 15 TGTGCCAGCAGTGCCAACCGTGAGACCTACAATGAGCAGTTCTTC CASSANRETYNEQFF
TRBJ1-1 TRBD1 TRBV30 14 TGTGCCTGGACCGGGGGACAGGGAGCAAGAGAAGCTTTCTTT CAWTGGQGAREAFF
TRBJ2-5 NA TRBV7-9 15 TGTGCCAGCAGCTTTTTCGAAACGGACCAAGAGACCCAGTACTTC CASSFFETDQETQYF
TRBJ2-7 TRBD1 TRBV11-3 14 TGTGCCAGCAGCCAGGGGACAGCCTCCTACGAGCAGTACTTC CASSQGTASYEQYF